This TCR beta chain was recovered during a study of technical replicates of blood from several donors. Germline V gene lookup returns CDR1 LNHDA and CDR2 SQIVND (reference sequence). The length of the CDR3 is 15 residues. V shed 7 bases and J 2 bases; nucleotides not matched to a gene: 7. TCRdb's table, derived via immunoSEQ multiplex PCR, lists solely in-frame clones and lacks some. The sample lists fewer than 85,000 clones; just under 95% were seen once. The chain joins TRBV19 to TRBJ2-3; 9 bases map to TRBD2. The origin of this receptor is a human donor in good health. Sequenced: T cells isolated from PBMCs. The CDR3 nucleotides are TGTGCCAGTAATATTCTAGCGGGAAACACAGATACGCAGTATTTT. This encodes CASNILAGNTDTQYF.